These 21 T cell receptor beta chains share one sample of origin, sequenced in a study of shared clonotypes between healthy human individuals. The data were produced by immunoSEQ multiplex PCR, yet TCRdb's version contains in-frame clones alone and is incomplete. The table lists roughly 1,000,000 clones, roughly 74% of them singletons. The specimen was memory CD4+ T cells from PBMCs. Subset given: CD45RA-negative fraction. The receptors were gathered from a man younger than 35 in good health. Some clones in this sample may be carry-over from other donors' samples.

The chain joins TRBV27 to TRBJ1-3; D not resolved. This CDR3 has 17 residues. V was clipped by 5 bases and J by 4 bases, with 21 bases between them. The germline V gene encodes CDR1 MNHEY and CDR2 SMNVEV (reference sequence). CDR3 residues: CASSETTFSASGNTIYF. The CDR3 region has the DNA TGTGCCAGCAGTGAGACGACGTTTAGCGCGTCCGGAAACACCATATATTTT.

Notes on this clone: Other DNA variants within this sample encode the same CDR3. The chain is built from TRBV9 and TRBJ2-2; no firm D call. Per the germline V gene, CDR1 is SGDLS and CDR2 is YYNGEE. The CDR3 covers 13 residues. V lost 0 bases to trimming and J lost 5 bases, with 5 bases between them. The CDR3 protein is CASSVAGTGELFF. The CDR3, as DNA: TGTGCCAGCAGCGTAGCCGGGACCGGGGAGCTGTTTTTT.

For this clone: Other DNA sequences from this sample encode an identical CDR3 as well. This sequence joins TRBV27 and TRBJ2-1; 12 positions agree with TRBD2. V shed 4 bases, J shed 5 bases, and the junction held 3 bases outside the gene matches. In germline, CDR1 is MNHEY, CDR2 SMNVEV (reference sequence). The CDR3 is made up of 15 amino acids. The DNA for the CDR3 is TGTGCCAGCAGTTCATGGACTAGCGGGAACAATGAGCAGTTCTTC. Translation gives CASSSWTSGNNEQFF.

The genes are TRBV5-4 and TRBJ2-5; D may be TRBD2 (5 bases). V lost 1 base to trimming and J lost 0 bases, with 10 bases between them. The CDR3 totals 15 residues. Germline CDR1 and CDR2: SGHNT and YYREEE (reference sequence). Here the CDR3 reads CASSLLAGYQETQYF. The DNA of the CDR3 is TGTGCCAGCAGCTTGCTAGCCGGGTACCAAGAGACCCAGTACTTC.

This clone was seen a single time. The chain is built from TRBV7-2 and TRBJ2-3; 8 nucleotides line up with TRBD1. The CDR3 is made up of 15 amino acids. CDR1 is SGHTA, CDR2 FQGNSA, per germline. V lost 6 bases, J lost 0 bases, and 5 bases stayed unmatched. In DNA form, the CDR3 reads TGTGCCAGCAGTATCCGGACAGGGAGCACAGATACGCAGTATTTT. Protein sequence: CASSIRTGSTDTQYF.

The genes are TRBV30 and TRBJ1-2; maybe TRBD1 (6 bases). Deletions cut 0 bases from V and 5 bases from J, with 16 bases between. The V gene's germline CDR1 is GTSNPN and CDR2 SVGIG (reference sequence). The CDR3 contains 15 residues. The DNA for the CDR3 is TGTGCCTGGAGTGTAAGGGGGTCAGGTCCTTATGGCTACACCTTC. It is translated as CAWSVRGSGPYGYTF.

This clone was picked up a small number of times. The chain combines TRBV27 with TRBJ2-7; D not resolved. V lost 10 bases, J lost 1 base, and 14 bases lay in between. The germline V gene has CDR1 MNHEY and CDR2 SMNVEV (reference sequence). The CDR3 totals 13 residues. CDR3 DNA sequence: TGTGCCACCCGAGCAGTAGGATCCTACGAGCAGTACTTC. It is translated as CATRAVGSYEQYF.

This clone was recorded only once. The rearrangement links TRBV5-1 to TRBJ1-3, with D unclear. V was trimmed by 0 bases and J by 0 bases, leaving 7 bases between them. The CDR3 is made up of 15 amino acids. Per the germline V gene, CDR1 is SGHRS and CDR2 is YFSETQ. CDR3 in amino acids: CASSLATASGNTIYF. The CDR3 DNA reads TGCGCCAGCAGCTTGGCCACGGCCTCTGGAAACACCATATATTTT.

The chain is built from TRBV30 and TRBJ2-5; a weak D match, TRBD2 (6 bases). The CDR3 contains 13 residues. V gave up 4 bases and J gave up 5 bases, with 14 bases separating them. The germline CDR1 and CDR2 sequences are GTSNPN and SVGIG (reference sequence). The DNA of the CDR3 is TGTGCCTGGAACCGACGGAGGGACGAGACCCAGTACTTC. Protein sequence: CAWNRRRDETQYF.

The V gene is TRBV4-1, the J gene TRBJ2-7; D unclear. V lost 3 bases, J lost 3 bases, and 3 bases lay in between. Per the germline V gene, CDR1 is MGHRA and CDR2 is YSYEKL. CDR3 length: 11 residues. The CDR3 DNA sequence: TGCGCCAGCAGCCACCACTACGAGCAGTACTTC. This encodes CASSHHYEQYF.

A few counts support this clone. This chain joins TRBV7-3 and TRBJ2-5; TRBD1 agrees at 8 bases. V was clipped by 2 bases and J by 3 bases; unmatched bases: 11. Germline CDR1 SGHTA, CDR2 FQGTGA. CDR3 length: 17 residues. Here the CDR3 reads CASSLGRGQDTKETQYF. The CDR3, as DNA: TGTGCCAGCAGCTTAGGTAGGGGACAGGATACCAAAGAGACCCAGTACTTC.

The chain joins TRBV7-2 to TRBJ2-2, with D unclear. In germline, CDR1 is SGHTA, CDR2 FQGNSA. CDR3 length equals 13 residues. V dropped 5 bases and J dropped 2 bases, with 6 bases sitting between them. CDR3 residues: CASSTLNTGELFF. The CDR3 DNA is TGTGCCAGCAGCACCCTTAACACCGGGGAGCTGTTTTTT.

The chain is built from TRBV7-9 and TRBJ1-3, with D unresolved. V lost 5 bases, J lost 3 bases, and 14 bases lay in between. This CDR3 region has 15 residues. In germline, CDR1 is SEHNR, CDR2 FQNEAQ (reference sequence). Written as DNA, the CDR3 is TGTGCCAGCAGCCAAGACCGTAGTTATGGAAACACCATATATTTT. Amino acids: CASSQDRSYGNTIYF. Based on the CDR3 plus reference TRBV7-9 and TRBJ1-3, the full variable domain is DTGVSQNPRHKITKRGQNVTFRCDPISEHNRLYWYRQTLGQGPEFLTYFQNEAQLEKSRLLSDRFSAERPKGSFSTLEIQRTEQGDSAMYLCASSQDRSYGNTIYFGEGSWLTVV.

The CDR3 spells CARGATGNTIYF. CDR3 nucleotide sequence: TGTGCCAGGGGGGCTACGGGAAACACCATATATTTT. This sequence joins TRBV7-9 and TRBJ1-3, with D possibly TRBD1 on 6 matching bases. V shed 9 bases and J shed 4 bases, with 10 bases lying between them. The germline V gene encodes CDR1 SEHNR and CDR2 FQNEAQ (reference sequence). The CDR3 has 12 residues.

CDR3 in DNA: TGTGCCAGCAGCTTGGGACCCACAGATACGCAGTATTTT. It codes for CASSLGPTDTQYF. The chain carries TRBV5-8 and TRBJ2-3; no clear D gene. The CDR3 sequence is 13 residues long. CDR1 is SGHTS, CDR2 YDEGEE, per germline. With 0 bases removed from V and 2 bases from J, the gap between germline ends came to 4 bases. The full variable domain, its missing parts supplied by reference TRBV5-8 and TRBJ2-3, is EAGVTQSPTHLIKTRGQQATLRCSPISGHTSVYWYQQALGLGLQFLLWYDEGEERNRGNFPPRFSGRQFPNYSSELNVNALELEDSALYLCASSLGPTDTQYFGPGTRLTVL.

The chain is built from TRBV19 and TRBJ2-1; possible D gene TRBD2, 6 bases. V was shortened by 3 bases and J by 16 bases, with 22 bases between the two germline ends. CDR1 and CDR2 from the germline V gene are LNHDA and SQIVND (reference sequence). The CDR3 contains 14 residues. The CDR3 DNA reads TGTGCCAGTAGTATGGCGGGAATCCCGACGGCCGTATTCTTC. Translating gives CASSMAGIPTAVFF.

The genes are TRBV29-1 and TRBJ2-1, with 12 positions matching TRBD2. Germline CDR1 is SQVTM and CDR2 is ANQGSEA. After removal of 6 bases from V and 9 bases from J, the junction contained 18 bases not matched to a gene. CDR3 length equals 17 residues. Here the CDR3 reads CSVRGTSGPSWGSEQFF. Here the CDR3 DNA reads TGCAGCGTGCGAGGGACTAGCGGGCCGAGTTGGGGGAGTGAGCAGTTCTTC.

This rearrangement joins TRBV20-1 to TRBJ1-2; D remains unclear. The ends were cut back, 0 bases at V and 4 bases at J, with 3 bases in the middle. Germline CDR1 is DFQATT and CDR2 is SNEGSKA (reference sequence). The CDR3 contains 11 residues. In nucleotides, the CDR3 is TGCAGTGCTAGAGACCCCTATGGCTACACCTTC. Translating gives CSARDPYGYTF.

This clone was observed once. The chain couples TRBV19 to TRBJ2-7; D unresolved. Germline values: CDR1 LNHDA, CDR2 SQIVND (reference sequence). Trimming cost V 5 bases and J 2 bases, with 13 bases left between them. The CDR3 has 14 amino acids. In DNA, the CDR3 is TGTGCCAGTAGTTGGGCAGGCCACACCTACGAGCAGTACTTC. Translated: CASSWAGHTYEQYF.

The chain employs TRBV5-5 and TRBJ2-7; D is unresolved. This CDR3 region has 12 residues. CDR1 is SGHKS and CDR2 is YYEKEE in the germline V gene (reference sequence). V was clipped by 1 base and J by 1 base, with 3 bases between them. This chain's CDR3 is CASSLTSYEQYF. In DNA form, the CDR3 reads TGTGCCAGCAGCTTGACTTCCTACGAGCAGTACTTC.

The rearrangement links TRBV7-2 to TRBJ2-1; maybe TRBD2 (6 bases). The germline V gene has CDR1 SGHTA and CDR2 FQGNSA. The CDR3 length is 16 residues. Trimming removed 6 bases at V and 4 bases at J, with 19 bases between. CDR3 DNA: TGTGCCAGCAGTTCCCGGGCGTCTAGCGCGTACAATGAGCAGTTCTTC. Its translation: CASSSRASSAYNEQFF.